A single T cell receptor beta chain is shown here with its context. The antigen remains unidentified. The data are from a study of beta chain features in type 1 diabetes. The study's findings and limits: Fewer junction insertions and more nucleotide deletions appeared in type 1 diabetes patients. Patients with Type 1 diabetes showed moderately but significantly shorter TCRB CDR3s in all four CD4+ subsets.

Every sorted population was more than 98% pure. Expressed TCRB transcripts were sequenced because the isolated RNA had all been reverse transcribed beforehand. The method was immunoSEQ multiplex PCR; TCRdb's version includes in-frame clones alone and lacks a portion of them. In the table there are about 220,000 clones, 11% of which are singletons. V lost 0 bases and J lost 4; bases outside the gene matches: 7. Germline V gene data show CDR1 as SGHDT and CDR2 as YYEEEE. The CDR3 is 17 amino acids. Specimen: central memory CD4+ T cells from blood. The chain uses TRBV5-6 and TRBJ1-5; 10 bases are a match to TRBD1. The sequence derives from a man aged 18 to 30 in good health. CDR3 in DNA: TGTGCCAGCAGCTTGGCCAGGGACAGGGGCGAAAATCAGCCCCAGCATTTT. This encodes CASSLARDRGENQPQHF.